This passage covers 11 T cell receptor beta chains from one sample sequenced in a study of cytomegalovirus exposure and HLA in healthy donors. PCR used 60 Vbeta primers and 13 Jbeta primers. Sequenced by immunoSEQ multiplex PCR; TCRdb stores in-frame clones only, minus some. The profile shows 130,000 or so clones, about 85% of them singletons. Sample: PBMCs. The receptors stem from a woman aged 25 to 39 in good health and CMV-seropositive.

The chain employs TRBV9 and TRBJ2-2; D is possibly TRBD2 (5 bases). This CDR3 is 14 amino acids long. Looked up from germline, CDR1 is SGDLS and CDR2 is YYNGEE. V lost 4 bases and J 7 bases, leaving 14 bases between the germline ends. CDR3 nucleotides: TGTGCCAGCAGCTCCGGGGTTCCGGGCGGGGAGCTGTTTTTT. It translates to CASSSGVPGGELFF.

CDR3 protein: CASSPVAGQSYEQYF. CDR3 in DNA: TGTGCCAGCTCACCCGTGGCAGGTCAATCCTACGAGCAGTACTTC. The chain is built from TRBV18 and TRBJ2-7; D not resolved. The CDR3 extends over 15 amino acids. Per the germline V gene, CDR1 is KGHSH and CDR2 is LQKENI. The germline V and J ends were trimmed by 3 bases and 1 base, with 13 bases remaining between them. The variable domain in full, with the rest retrieved from reference TRBV18 and TRBJ2-7, is NAGVMQNPRHLVRRRGQEARLRCSPMKGHSHVYWYRQLPEEGLKFMVYLQKENIIDESGMPKERFSAEFPKEGPSILRIQQVVRGDSAAYFCASSPVAGQSYEQYFGPGTRLTVT.

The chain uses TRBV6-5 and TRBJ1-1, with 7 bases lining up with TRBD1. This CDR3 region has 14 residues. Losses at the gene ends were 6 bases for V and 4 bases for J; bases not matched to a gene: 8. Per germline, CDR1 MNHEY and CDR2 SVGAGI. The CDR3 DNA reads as TGTGCCAGCAGAAGACAGGGTGGTGGCACTGAAGCTTTCTTT. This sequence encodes CASRRQGGGTEAFF.

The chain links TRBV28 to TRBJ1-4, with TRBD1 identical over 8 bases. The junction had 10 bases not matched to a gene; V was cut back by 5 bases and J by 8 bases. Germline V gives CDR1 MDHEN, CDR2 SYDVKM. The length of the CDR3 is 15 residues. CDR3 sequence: CASSPPDRVYEKLFF. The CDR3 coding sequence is TGTGCCAGCAGTCCTCCGGACAGGGTTTACGAAAAACTGTTTTTT.

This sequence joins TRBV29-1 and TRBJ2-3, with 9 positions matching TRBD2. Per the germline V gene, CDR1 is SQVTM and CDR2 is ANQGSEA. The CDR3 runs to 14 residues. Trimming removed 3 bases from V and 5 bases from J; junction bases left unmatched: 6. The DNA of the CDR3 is TGCAGCGTTGAGCGCGGGGGGGCCGGAGATACGCAGTATTTT. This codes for CSVERGGAGDTQYF.

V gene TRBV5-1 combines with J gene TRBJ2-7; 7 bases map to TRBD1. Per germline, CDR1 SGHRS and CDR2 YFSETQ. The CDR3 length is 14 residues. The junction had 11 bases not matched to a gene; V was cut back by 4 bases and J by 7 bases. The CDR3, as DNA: TGCGCCAGCAGCACCGGACAGGCTGGGAGTGAGCAGTACTTC. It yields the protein CASSTGQAGSEQYF.

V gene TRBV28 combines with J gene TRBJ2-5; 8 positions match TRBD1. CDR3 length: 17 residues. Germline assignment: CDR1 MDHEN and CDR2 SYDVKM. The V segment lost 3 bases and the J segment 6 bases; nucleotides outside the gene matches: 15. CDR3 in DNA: TGTGCCAGCAGTTTCACCTTAGGGCAGGGGGCGGGGAAGACCCAGTACTTC. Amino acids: CASSFTLGQGAGKTQYF.

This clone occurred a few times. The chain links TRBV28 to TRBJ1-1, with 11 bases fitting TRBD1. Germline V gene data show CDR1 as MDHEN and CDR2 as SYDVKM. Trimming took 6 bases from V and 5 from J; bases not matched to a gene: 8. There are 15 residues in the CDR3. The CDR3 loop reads CASRSGGTGGTEAFF. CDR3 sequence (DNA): TGTGCCAGCAGATCCGGAGGGACAGGGGGTACTGAAGCTTTCTTT.

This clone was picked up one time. The CDR3 bases are TGTGCCAGCAGTCGAAGCGGCGCGAACACTGAAGCTTTCTTT. Protein sequence: CASSRSGANTEAFF. The chain joins TRBV9 to TRBJ1-1; D remains ambiguous. Germline CDR1 reads SGDLS; CDR2 reads YYNGEE. The V end was cut by 5 bases, the J end by 1 base, with 12 bases between. This CDR3 has 14 amino acids.

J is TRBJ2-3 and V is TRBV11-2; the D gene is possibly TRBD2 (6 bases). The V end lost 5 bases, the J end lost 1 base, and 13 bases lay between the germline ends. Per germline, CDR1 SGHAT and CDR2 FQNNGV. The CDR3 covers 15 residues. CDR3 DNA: TGTGCCAGCAGCCCGTCGTTAGCGGGCACAGATACGCAGTATTTT. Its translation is CASSPSLAGTDTQYF.

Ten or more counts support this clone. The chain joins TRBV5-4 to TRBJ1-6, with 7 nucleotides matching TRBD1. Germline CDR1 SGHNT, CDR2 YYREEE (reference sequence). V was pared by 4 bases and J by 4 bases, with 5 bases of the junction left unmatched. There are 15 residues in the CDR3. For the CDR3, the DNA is TGTGCCAGCAGCACTCCGGGACAGTATAATTCACCCCTCCACTTT. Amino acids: CASSTPGQYNSPLHF.